A single sample is the source of the 17 T cell receptor beta chains below, sequenced in a study of OX40 agonist ivuxolimab in advanced cancers. The table came from immunoSEQ multiplex PCR; TCRdb's copy has only in-frame clones and leaves some out. This table has about 89,000 clones, nearly 90% appearing once. Sequencing used CD4+ or CD8+ T cells sorted from blood, obtained in a trial of the OX40 agonist ivuxolimab. These receptors all come from an adult with an advanced solid tumor such as melanoma, head and neck, liver or kidney cancer.

The chain is built from TRBV7-9 and TRBJ2-2; TRBD2 is a possible D gene (7 bases). CDR1 is SEHNR, CDR2 FQNEAQ, per germline (reference sequence). V was shortened by 4 bases and J by 5 bases, with 17 bases between the two germline ends. The length of the CDR3 is 16 residues. DNA for the CDR3: TGTGCCAGCAGCTCCTCTACAGGGCGGGGGACCGGGGAGCTGTTTTTT. As protein: CASSSSTGRGTGELFF.

As DNA, the CDR3 is TGTGCCAGCAGCTTGGCCACAGGGCGGGGACGCTCCTACAATGAGCAGTTCTTC. Its translation is CASSLATGRGRSYNEQFF. The gene calls are TRBV5-6 and TRBJ2-1; TRBD1 or TRBD2 may be the D gene (6 bases each). The ends were cut back, 0 bases at V and 0 bases at J, with 16 bases in the middle. The CDR3 is made up of 18 amino acids. The germline V gene encodes CDR1 SGHDT and CDR2 YYEEEE.

The chain uses TRBV5-8 and TRBJ1-2; tentative D call: TRBD1 (5 bases). CDR3 length: 14 residues. CDR1 is SGHTS and CDR2 is YDEGEE in the germline V gene. V lost 0 bases, J lost 7 bases, and 13 bases lay in between. DNA for the CDR3: TGTGCCAGCAGCTTGGCCGGGGGGGTCGGTGGCTACACCTTC. Translated: CASSLAGGVGGYTF.

This chain joins TRBV30 and TRBJ2-7; D possibly corresponds to TRBD1 (5 bases). There are 13 residues in the CDR3. CDR1 and CDR2 from the germline V gene are GTSNPN and SVGIG (reference sequence). V lost 4 bases and J lost 0, with 10 bases in between. Here the CDR3 DNA reads TGTGCCTGGAAGGGGTTGAGCTCCTACGAGCAGTACTTC. It is translated as CAWKGLSSYEQYF. Variable domain in full (rest from reference TRBV30 and TRBJ2-7): SQTIHQWPATLVQPVGSPLSLECTVEGTSNPNLYWYRQAAGRGLQLLFYSVGIGQISSEVPQNLSASRPQDRQFILSSKKLLLSDSGFYLCAWKGLSSYEQYFGPGTRLTVT.

The rearrangement joins TRBV5-1 to TRBJ1-6; TRBD1 is a possible D gene (6 bases). Deletions cut 1 base from V and 7 bases from J, with 12 bases between. CDR3 length: 15 residues. The germline CDR1 and CDR2 sequences are SGHRS and YFSETQ. The CDR3 DNA follows: TGCGCCAGCAGCTTGACAGGGCAGGGCAATTCACCCCTCCACTTT. This codes for CASSLTGQGNSPLHF.

This clone occurred a few times. The CDR3 DNA follows: TGTGCCAGCAGCAACCAGGGGGCCATCTACGAGCAGTACTTC. It codes for CASSNQGAIYEQYF. This sequence joins TRBV5-4 and TRBJ2-7; TRBD1 aligns across 8 bases. Per the germline V gene, CDR1 is SGHNT and CDR2 is YYREEE (reference sequence). This CDR3 spans 14 amino acids. V was pared by 4 bases and J by 3 bases, with 6 bases of the junction left unmatched.

The chain employs TRBV21-1 and TRBJ1-4. TRBV21-1 is deemed a pseudogene. This CDR3 is 15 amino acids long. The CDR3 loop is CASSNQRSTNEKLFF. CDR3 DNA: TGTGCCAGCAGCAACCAGAGATCAACTAATGAAAAACTGTTTTTT.

The chain uses TRBV9 and TRBJ1-6; no reliable D call. Trimming removed 3 bases from V and 5 bases from J, with 9 bases in between. This CDR3 is 14 amino acids long. Germline CDR1 is SGDLS and CDR2 is YYNGEE. CDR3 nucleotides: TGTGCCAGCAGCGAAACTATGGATAATTCACCCCTCCACTTT. Translating gives CASSETMDNSPLHF.

J is TRBJ2-5 and V is TRBV7-2, with D possibly called TRBD1 or TRBD2 (5 bases each). Per germline, CDR1 SGHTA and CDR2 FQGNSA. With 5 bases removed from V and 9 bases from J, the gap between germline ends came to 10 bases. This CDR3 is 11 amino acids long. CDR3 coding DNA: TGTGCCAGCAGCGGGGGATGGGCCCAGTACTTC. Amino acid sequence: CASSGGWAQYF.

The CDR3 bases are TGTGCCAGCAGCCTAGATGTGGCGGGGAGCTCCTACAATGAGCAGTTCTTC. This translates into CASSLDVAGSSYNEQFF. The rearrangement joins TRBV7-6 to TRBJ2-1; D is perhaps TRBD2 (6 bases). The V end was cut by 5 bases, the J end by 0 bases, with 17 bases between. From germline, CDR1 is SGHVS and CDR2 FNYEAQ. The length of the CDR3 is 17 residues.

This clone has just a few counts. The chain links TRBV5-1 to TRBJ2-3; no reliable D call. Germline V gene data show CDR1 as SGHRS and CDR2 as YFSETQ. The CDR3 extends over 11 amino acids. The V end was cut by 3 bases, the J end by 6 bases, with 5 bases between. In DNA, the CDR3 is TGCGCCAGCAGCTCGCGGGATACGCAGTATTTT. This translates into CASSSRDTQYF.

The chain combines TRBV11-2 with TRBJ2-7; TRBD1 agrees at 8 bases. The CDR3 length is 15 residues. Germline loops: CDR1 SGHAT, CDR2 FQNNGV. Unmatched junction bases numbered 14, after V lost 8 bases and J lost 5 bases. CDR3 protein: CASSANGQGRDEQYF. The CDR3 DNA reads as TGTGCCAGCTCCGCTAATGGACAGGGCAGAGACGAGCAGTACTTC.

This chain links TRBV5-8 with TRBJ2-3; TRBD2 matches at 9 bases. Germline loops: CDR1 SGHTS, CDR2 YDEGEE. The CDR3 loop spans 15 amino acids. Trimming removed 5 bases from V and 1 base from J; junction bases left unmatched: 5. In nucleotides, the CDR3 is TGTGCCAGCAGAAGGCCTAGCGGGGGCACAGATACGCAGTATTTT. Translated: CASRRPSGGTDTQYF.

The chain is built from TRBV11-2 and TRBJ1-4; no definite D call. CDR1 is SGHAT and CDR2 is FQNNGV in the germline V gene. V dropped 1 base and J dropped 4 bases, with 16 bases sitting between them. The CDR3 totals 17 residues. In nucleotides, the CDR3 is TGTGCCAGCAGCTTAGGTCTTAGGGCGGACCTTAATGAAAAACTGTTTTTT. It yields the protein CASSLGLRADLNEKLFF.

The rearrangement uses TRBV20-1 and TRBJ2-5, with D perhaps matching TRBD1 (6 bases). This CDR3 region has 11 residues. Deletions cut 6 bases from V and 4 bases from J, with 9 bases between. Looked up from germline, CDR1 is DFQATT and CDR2 is SNEGSKA (reference sequence). CDR3 nucleotide sequence: TGCAGTGCCAGACAGGTAGAGACCCAGTACTTC. It translates to CSARQVETQYF.

CDR3 nucleotide sequence: TGTGCCAGCAGTTCCCAACAGGGGTTAGGGGAGCTGTTTTTT. It is translated as CASSSQQGLGELFF. V is TRBV27 and J is TRBJ2-2; 7 bases are a match to TRBD1. V shed 4 bases and J 8 bases; nucleotides not matched to a gene: 7. The CDR3 runs 14 residues. CDR1 and CDR2 (germline): MNHEY, SMNVEV (reference sequence).

The chain employs TRBV5-4 and TRBJ2-1; D remains unclear. CDR1 and CDR2 (germline): SGHNT, YYREEE (reference sequence). V gave up 0 bases and J gave up 7 bases, with 11 bases separating them. The CDR3 length is 14 residues. In DNA form, the CDR3 reads TGTGCCAGCAGCTTGGGGGGTTTTCGGAATGAGCAGTTCTTC. It is translated as CASSLGGFRNEQFF. Full variable domain (remainder filled in from reference TRBV5-4 and TRBJ2-1): ETGVTQSPTHLIKTRGQQVTLRCSSQSGHNTVSWYQQALGQGPQFIFQYYREEENGRGNFPPRFSGLQFPNYSSELNVNALELDDSALYLCASSLGGFRNEQFFGPGTRLTVL.